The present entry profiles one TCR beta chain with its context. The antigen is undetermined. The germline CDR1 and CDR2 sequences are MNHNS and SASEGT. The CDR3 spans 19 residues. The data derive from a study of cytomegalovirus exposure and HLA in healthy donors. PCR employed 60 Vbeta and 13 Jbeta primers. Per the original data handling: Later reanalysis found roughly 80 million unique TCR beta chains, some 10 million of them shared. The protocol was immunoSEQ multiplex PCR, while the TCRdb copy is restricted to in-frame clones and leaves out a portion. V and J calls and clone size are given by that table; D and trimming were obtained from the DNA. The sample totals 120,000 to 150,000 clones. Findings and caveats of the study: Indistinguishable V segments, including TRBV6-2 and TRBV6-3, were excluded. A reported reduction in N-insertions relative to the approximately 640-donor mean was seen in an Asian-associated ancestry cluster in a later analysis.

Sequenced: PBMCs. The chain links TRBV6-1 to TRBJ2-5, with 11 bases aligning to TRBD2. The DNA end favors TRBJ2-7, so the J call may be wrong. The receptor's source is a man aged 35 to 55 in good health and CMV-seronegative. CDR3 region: CASSEALSGTSGYSYEQYF. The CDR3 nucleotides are TGTGCCAGCAGTGAAGCGCTGTCCGGGACTAGCGGATACTCCTACGAGCAGTACTTC.